This T cell receptor beta chain was documented in a study of human T cells and chemical hapten exposure. MiXCR, run by TCRdb on the RACE reads, gives a single entry per CDR3 protein. The sample contains approximately 120,000 distinct CDR3 sequences, roughly 9% of which appear only once. V lost 2 bases, J lost 0 bases, and 7 bases lay in between. The CDR3 consists of 15 residues. The germline V gene has CDR1 MNHNY and CDR2 SVGAGI (reference sequence). This clonotype was recorded at least ten times. As for time point: patch test 2, 6 weeks after DPC sensitization. Treatment specified: therapeutic diphenylcyclopropenone sensitization with weekly scalp DPC.

The receptor comes from a woman aged 40 to 50 with alopecia areata. Some clones in this sample may be carry-over from other donors' samples. The material sequenced was whole blood, taken in connection with sensitization to the hapten diphenylcyclopropenone (DPC). The chain is built from TRBV6-6 and TRBJ2-2, with D possibly called TRBD1 or TRBD2 (5 bases each). The CDR3 bases are TGTGCCAGCAGTTACCGGGACCCGAACACCGGGGAGCTGTTTTTT. Translation gives CASSYRDPNTGELFF.